These 26 T cell receptor beta chains were sequenced from one sample in a study of molecular identifiers for immune sequencing clone quantification. TCRdb fed the PCR reads into MiXCR, producing one record per CDR3 protein. Found here are 85,000 to 130,000 distinct CDR3 sequences, under 40% of them singletons; the top ten hold 4% to 4.5%. Material: naive CD8+ T cells from blood, with Jurkat cell RNA spiked in. Subset defined: FACS-sorted CD8+CD4-CCR7+CD45RA+ naive T cells. Receptors were obtained from a human donor in good health. Some libraries in this study had Jurkat cell RNA spiked in.

Note on this clonotype: A much larger clone lies a single base off, so this may be a read error. The V call is TRBV29-1, the J call TRBJ2-5, with 8 bases aligning to TRBD2. The DNA end is a closer match to TRBJ2-1, so the J assignment may be wrong. CDR1 SQVTM and CDR2 ANQGSEA come from the germline V gene. This CDR3 contains 12 residues. CDR3 loop: CSAGLVRETQFF. The CDR3 bases are TGCAGCGCGGGACTAGTTAGAGAGACCCAGTTCTTC.

As regards this clonotype: Possible read error: a much larger clone is one base away. The rearrangement uses TRBV7-6 and TRBJ2-7, with D possibly TRBD1 on 5 matching bases. The germline V gene has CDR1 SGHVS and CDR2 FNYEAQ. CDR3 length equals 14 residues. The V gene lost 5 bases and the J gene lost 3 bases, with 14 bases spanning the gap. CDR3 nucleotides: TGTGCCAGCAGCCCCGTGACAGAAGTCTACGAGCAGTACTTC. Encoded protein: CASSPVTEVYEQYF.

This clonotype turned up a few times. The chain couples TRBV4-1 to TRBJ2-2; perhaps TRBD1 as D (5 bases). V was cut by 6 bases and J by 1 base, with 12 bases left in between. CDR1 and CDR2 (germline): MGHRA, YSYEKL. The CDR3 has 15 residues. CDR3 nucleotide sequence: TGCGCCAGCAGTCGCGGACATAGGAACACCGGGGAGCTGTTTTTT. It translates to CASSRGHRNTGELFF.

The chain joins TRBV25-1 to TRBJ2-2; D is unresolved. The CDR3 loop spans 15 amino acids. Trimming removed 2 bases at V and 5 bases at J, with 12 bases between. In germline, CDR1 is MGHDK, CDR2 SYGVNS. The DNA for the CDR3 is TGTGCCAGCAGTGAAGCAGGTCTGGGGACCGGGGAGCTGTTTTTT. Its translation is CASSEAGLGTGELFF.

Remarks on this clonotype: Just one base apart from a much larger clone, this may be a read error. The CDR3: CASSWATGTRLYEQYF. DNA of the CDR3: TGTGCCAGCAGCTGGGCCACCGGGACTAGACTCTACGAGCAGTACTTC. The chain has TRBV5-6 and TRBJ2-7, with 8 bases fitting TRBD2. Per the germline V gene, CDR1 is SGHDT and CDR2 is YYEEEE. The V segment lost 3 bases and the J segment 3 bases; nucleotides outside the gene matches: 11. The CDR3 has 16 amino acids. Drawing the rest from reference TRBV5-6 and TRBJ2-7, the complete variable domain is DAGVTQSPTHLIKTRGQQVTLRCSPKSGHDTVSWYQQALGQGPQFIFQYYEEEERQRGNFPDRFSGHQFPNYSSELNVNALLLGDSALYLCASSWATGTRLYEQYFGPGTRLTVT.

A note on this clonotype: A much larger clone differs by one base, so this may be a read error. The rearrangement joins TRBV12-3 or TRBV12-4 to TRBJ2-3; D is ambiguous. Trimming took 7 bases from V and 4 from J, leaving 9 bases between them. The CDR3 runs to 12 residues. The CDR3 sequence: CASKTHSDTQYF. The CDR3, as DNA: TGTGCCAGCAAGACCCACTCAGATACGCAGTATTTT.

This clonotype was detected many times. The J gene is TRBJ1-4, the V gene TRBV28; 7 bases are a match to TRBD1. The CDR3 consists of 19 residues. V trimming: 3 bases; J trimming: 1 base; junction bases outside the gene matches: 14. Germline CDR1 is MDHEN and CDR2 is SYDVKM. Here the CDR3 reads CASSFPTGAAMETNEKLFF. Written as DNA, the CDR3 is TGTGCCAGCAGTTTCCCAACAGGGGCCGCCATGGAAACTAATGAAAAACTGTTTTTT.

This clonotype occurred a few times. This rearrangement joins TRBV27 to TRBJ2-3; no clear D. The CDR3 has 13 residues. Trimming took 1 base from V and 4 from J, leaving 6 bases between them. Germline V lookup: CDR1 MNHEY, CDR2 SMNVEV (reference sequence). DNA for the CDR3: TGTGCCAGCAGTTTATTCCCCCCAGATACGCAGTATTTT. Translated, it gives CASSLFPPDTQYF.

As regards this clonotype: The junction departs from germline at one end; a sequencing error may be responsible. The J gene is TRBJ2-7, the V gene TRBV7-8, with 9 nucleotides matching TRBD2. The germline gives CDR1 SGHVS, CDR2 FQNEAQ. The CDR3 has 14 amino acids. The CDR3 is CACSPGGRAYEQYF. The CDR3 bases are TGTGCCTGCAGCCCCGGCGGGAGGGCCTACGAGCAGTACTTC.

A word on this clonotype: A much larger clone is a single base away; this may be a read error. The rearrangement uses TRBV2 and TRBJ2-1, with D perhaps TRBD1 (5 bases). This CDR3 is 15 amino acids long. CDR1 is SNHLY and CDR2 is FYNNEI in the germline V gene. The germline V and J ends were trimmed by 7 bases and 9 bases, with 22 bases remaining between them. The CDR3 here is CASNPLEGAGCEQFF. For the CDR3, the DNA is TGTGCCAGCAATCCATTGGAAGGGGCTGGCTGTGAGCAGTTCTTC.

This clonotype was detected only a few times. Its ends do not fully match the called genes, so a read error is possible. The J gene is TRBJ2-7, the V gene TRBV20-1; D is possibly TRBD1 or TRBD2 (5 bases each). Germline loops: CDR1 DFQATT, CDR2 SNEGSKA (reference sequence). The CDR3 sequence is 9 residues long. This CDR3 reads CSARDVRGF. The CDR3 nucleotides are TGCAGTGCTAGAGATGTGAGGGGCTTC.

The V call is TRBV9, the J call TRBJ1-2; 8 positions match TRBD1. Germline CDR1 and CDR2: SGDLS and YYNGEE. Trimming at V came to 3 bases and at J to 3 bases, leaving 4 bases not matched to a gene. This CDR3 is built from 14 residues. As DNA, the CDR3 is TGTGCCAGCAGCGCTAAACAGGGGGACTATGGCTACACCTTC. This translates into CASSAKQGDYGYTF.

This clonotype was observed a handful of times. J is TRBJ2-3 and V is TRBV12-3 or TRBV12-4; 12 positions agree with TRBD2. With V trimmed by 6 bases and J by 4 bases, 8 bases remained unmatched. This CDR3 is 16 amino acids long. CDR3 coding DNA: TGTGCCAGCAGCGTGACTAGCGGGAGTAACTCAGATACGCAGTATTTT. Protein: CASSVTSGSNSDTQYF.

As for this clonotype: Sequence at one end of the junction differs from germline and may be a read error. The chain uses TRBV5-4 and TRBJ2-4, with TRBD1 matching over 9 bases. Germline lookup yields CDR1 SGHNT and CDR2 YYREEE (reference sequence). This CDR3 is 15 amino acids long. The chain's CDR3 is CASRDTQGAINIQYF. The CDR3 region has the DNA TGTGCCAGCAGGGACACACAGGGGGCCATAAACATTCAGTACTTC.

This clonotype was seen ten or more times. The J gene is TRBJ2-1, the V gene TRBV7-2; TRBD2 aligns across 9 bases. Germline loops: CDR1 SGHTA, CDR2 FQGNSA. The V gene end was trimmed by 5 bases and the J gene end by 4 bases; junction bases not matched to a gene: 6. This CDR3 comprises 15 residues. The CDR3 coding sequence is TGTGCCAGCAGCCCCATTAGCGGGGGATACAATGAGCAGTTCTTC. This gives the protein CASSPISGGYNEQFF.

This clonotype was seen a single time. Since the CDR3 does not end with the conserved phenylalanine or tryptophan, this likely comes from a read error. CDR3 DNA: TGTGCCAGCAGCTTAAAAGGACGGGACACAGATACGCAGTATCTT. Translation: CASSLKGRDTDTQYL. The V call is TRBV7-3, the J call TRBJ2-3; D is perhaps TRBD2 (5 bases). Germline V CDR1 and CDR2: SGHTA, FQGTGA. The germline V and J ends were trimmed by 1 base and 2 bases, with 10 bases remaining between them. The CDR3 has 15 residues.

In regard to this clonotype: A much larger clone lies one base from this, so it may be a read error. The V call is TRBV5-6, the J call TRBJ1-4; D is unclear. CDR1 is SGHDT and CDR2 is YYEEEE in the germline V gene. The CDR3 has 14 residues. The chain's CDR3 is CASSFDGSSENLFF. The CDR3 DNA reads as TGTGCCAGCAGCTTTGATGGGTCTTCTGAAAATCTGTTTTTT.

This clonotype was counted a few times. This chain joins TRBV25-1 and TRBJ2-1; 11 nucleotides line up with TRBD2. The CDR3 runs to 14 residues. Germline assignment: CDR1 MGHDK and CDR2 SYGVNS. The V gene end was trimmed by 6 bases and the J gene end by 4 bases; junction bases not matched to a gene: 2. CDR3 DNA: TGTGCCAGCAGAGGGACTAGCGGTTACAATGAGCAGTTCTTC. Translating gives CASRGTSGYNEQFF.

This clonotype was detected a few times. The chain couples TRBV21-1 to TRBJ2-5; the table names TRBD1, a call not compared with the DNA. TRBV21-1 is shown as a pseudogene. The CDR3 has 16 residues. This CDR3 is CASSTGEGSNQETQYF. The DNA of the CDR3 is TGTGCCAGCAGCACGGGCGAGGGGAGTAACCAAGAGACCCAGTACTTC.

As for this clonotype: An end of the junction does not agree with germline; a read error may underlie this. This CDR3 is CAGSFYTGAASYEQYF. The CDR3, as DNA: TGTGCCGGCAGTTTTTATACAGGGGCCGCCTCCTACGAGCAGTACTTC. V and J are TRBV12-3 or TRBV12-4 and TRBJ2-7, with TRBD1 matching over 7 bases. The CDR3 has 16 residues.

Remarks on this clonotype: A much larger clone sits a single nucleotide away, making a read error possible. V is TRBV28 and J is TRBJ2-7; possibly TRBD1 or TRBD2 for D (6 bases each). From germline, CDR1 is MDHEN and CDR2 SYDVKM. The CDR3 has 15 amino acids. CDR3 loop: CACRGLSSPSYEQYF. Written as DNA, the CDR3 is TGTGCCTGCAGGGGACTCTCGTCGCCCTCCTACGAGCAGTACTTC.

The chain carries TRBV6-5 and TRBJ1-4; possibly TRBD1 for D (5 bases). Trimming removed 6 bases from V and 5 bases from J, with 16 bases in between. CDR1 and CDR2 from the germline V gene are MNHEY and SVGAGI. The CDR3 covers 15 residues. This CDR3 is CASSPRQWGNEKLFF. The CDR3 nucleotides read TGTGCCAGCAGCCCGAGACAGTGGGGGAATGAAAAACTGTTTTTT.

The count of this clonotype is one. This could be a read error, since a much larger clone is one nucleotide away. The chain has TRBV7-8 and TRBJ2-5; D gene ambiguous. The CDR3 extends over 11 amino acids. Germline V CDR1 and CDR2: SGHVS, FQNEAQ. CDR3 protein: CASSAQETQHF. The CDR3, as DNA: TGTGCCAGCAGCGCCCAAGAGACCCAGCACTTC.

This clonotype was seen at least ten times. The chain has TRBV29-1 and TRBJ2-7, with TRBD1 matching over 7 bases. The CDR3 runs to 11 residues. Germline values: CDR1 SQVTM, CDR2 ANQGSEA. J was trimmed by 9 bases and V by 7 bases; bases with no gene match: 9. CDR3 nucleotide sequence: TGCAGCGGTGTAGGGGACAGTGTGCAGTACTTC. Its translation: CSGVGDSVQYF.

This rearrangement joins TRBV20-1 to TRBJ2-7; 12 positions agree with TRBD2. The junction had 9 bases not matched to a gene; V was cut back by 0 bases and J by 0 bases. Germline V gene lookup returns CDR1 DFQATT and CDR2 SNEGSKA (reference sequence). The CDR3 is 18 amino acids. The CDR3 coding sequence is TGCAGTGCTAGAGATCACGGACTAGCGGGGCAGGACTCCTACGAGCAGTACTTC. This codes for CSARDHGLAGQDSYEQYF.

With regard to this clonotype: The CDR3 does not end in the conserved phenylalanine or tryptophan, so this is likely a read error. The chain recombines TRBV7-6 with TRBJ2-2; TRBD2 aligns across 7 bases. The length of the CDR3 is 18 residues. The trim removed 1 base at V and 4 bases at J, leaving 12 bases unmatched. Looked up from germline, CDR1 is SGHVS and CDR2 is FNYEAQ. The CDR3 here is CASSLVGVREASTGELFL. The CDR3 nucleotides read TGTGCCAGCAGCTTAGTGGGTGTTCGGGAGGCTAGCACCGGGGAGCTGTTTTTA.